Judged by frequency, the clone carrying this T cell receptor beta chain is medium-sized. This specimen belongs to a study of T cell clusters in autoimmune cytopenias. Looked up from germline, CDR1 is LNHDA and CDR2 is SQIVND (reference sequence). The CDR3 totals 11 residues. TRB was amplified from approximately 250 ng of peripheral blood genomic DNA per sample. TRB was amplified by touch-down multiplex PCR, primer pools A and B combined. Reprocessing the multiplex PCR reads, TCRdb reports a single entry for every CDR3 protein and omits DNA. This sample contains about 6,100 distinct CDR3 sequences. This same sample was also taken into another study, of T cell repertoires in aging, cancer and after chemotherapy.

Sequenced material: peripheral blood. The receptor was isolated from a human donor in good health. V usage is TRBV19 and J usage is TRBJ2-7. The CDR3 loop reads CASSHSYEQYF.